The 9 T cell receptor beta chains reported below all come from one sample, sequenced in a study of cytomegalovirus exposure and HLA in healthy donors. PCR used 60 Vbeta primers and 13 Jbeta primers. This table comes from immunoSEQ multiplex PCR, and its TCRdb copy is limited to in-frame clones, with some not included. Among roughly 160,000 clones listed, around 77% were seen once. The sequencing input was PBMCs. Receptors originate from a man aged 25 to 40 in good health and CMV-seropositive.

This clone was counted a few times. This chain connects TRBV5-4 to TRBJ1-2; D is unclear. Trimming took 0 bases from V and 4 from J, leaving 10 bases between them. Germline CDR1 is SGHNT and CDR2 is YYREEE (reference sequence). The CDR3 is 14 amino acids. This CDR3 reads CASSLDADFYGYTF. For the CDR3, the DNA is TGTGCCAGCAGCTTGGATGCGGACTTCTATGGCTACACCTTC.

In nucleotides, the CDR3 is TGTGCCAGCAGTACGGACAGGGGGCGGGAAAAACTGTTTTTT. Encoded protein: CASSTDRGREKLFF. The chain uses TRBV2 and TRBJ1-4; 11 bases are shared with TRBD1. The CDR3 covers 14 residues. Germline V gene lookup returns CDR1 SNHLY and CDR2 FYNNEI. V dropped 5 bases and J dropped 8; count of bases not matched to a gene: 4.

The rearrangement links TRBV28 to TRBJ1-6; 8 bases agree with TRBD1. The trim removed 7 bases at V and 7 bases at J, leaving 9 bases unmatched. The length of the CDR3 is 15 residues. Germline CDR1 reads MDHEN; CDR2 reads SYDVKM. CDR3 sequence (DNA): TGTGCCAGCAATAATTACGGACAGGGAAATTCACCCCTCCACTTT. Translating gives CASNNYGQGNSPLHF.

The chain carries TRBV5-6 and TRBJ1-4; possible D gene TRBD1, 5 bases. Trimming took off 2 bases at V and 7 bases at J, with 12 bases between the two ends. Germline lookup yields CDR1 SGHDT and CDR2 YYEEEE. There are 14 residues in the CDR3. CDR3 sequence: CASSFRLGGEKLFF. The CDR3 nucleotides read TGTGCCAGCAGCTTTCGTCTGGGGGGTGAAAAACTGTTTTTT.

This chain joins TRBV11-2 and TRBJ2-5; D unclear. The V gene lost 5 bases and the J gene lost 1 base, with 8 bases spanning the gap. Germline lookup yields CDR1 SGHAT and CDR2 FQNNGV. This CDR3 is 13 amino acids long. CDR3 DNA: TGTGCCAGCAGCCTCGGGTTCCAAGAGACCCAGTACTTC. Translating gives CASSLGFQETQYF.

The chain carries TRBV6-6 and TRBJ2-2; TRBD1 matches 9 bases. CDR3 length equals 13 residues. Germline CDR1 is MNHNY and CDR2 is SVGAGI (reference sequence). The V segment lost 6 bases and the J segment 8 bases; nucleotides outside the gene matches: 4. This CDR3 is CASRQGALGELFF. The CDR3 coding sequence is TGTGCCAGCAGACAGGGGGCGTTAGGGGAGCTGTTTTTT.

This chain joins TRBV28 and TRBJ1-1; TRBD1 aligns across 7 bases. After removal of 0 bases from V and 8 bases from J, the junction contained 9 bases not matched to a gene. Germline V CDR1 and CDR2: MDHEN, SYDVKM. The CDR3 spans 15 residues. The CDR3 nucleotides are TGTGCCAGCAGTTTATGGGGACAGAGCGGGAGGGAAGCTTTCTTT. Its translation: CASSLWGQSGREAFF.

The rearrangement joins TRBV19 to TRBJ2-7, with a weak D call TRBD2 (5 bases). CDR3 length: 13 amino acids. Germline CDR1 reads LNHDA; CDR2 reads SQIVND (reference sequence). Trimming removed 5 bases from V and 6 bases from J, with 14 bases in between. This CDR3 reads CASSSWTEGEQYF. DNA for the CDR3: TGTGCCAGTAGTTCGTGGACCGAGGGCGAGCAGTACTTC.

The chain uses TRBV4-1 and TRBJ2-5; TRBD1 is a possible D gene (6 bases). Near its end, the DNA agrees better with TRBJ2-7, so the J call may be wrong. CDR1 is MGHRA and CDR2 is YSYEKL in the germline V gene. The CDR3 loop spans 14 amino acids. CDR3 residues: CASSHRDTGDEQYF. The DNA of the CDR3 is TGCGCCAGCAGCCACCGGGACACTGGGGACGAGCAGTACTTC.